The 23 T cell receptor beta chains listed next were all sequenced from one sample in a study of shared clonotypes between healthy human individuals (TCRdb year 2020). Library construction relied on the immunoSEQ multiplex PCR assay. TCRdb mirrors the immuneACCESS table, restricted to in-frame sequences. Some clones are absent from its copies; in checked studies, under half trace to an unresolved V gene, and the reason for the others is unknown. The sample includes 950,000 to 1,200,000 clones, with approximately 80% observed a single time. The ten most abundant clones make up 0.89% of the sample. The sample consisted of memory CD4+ T cells from PBMCs. According to the study, the label for this sample's cell subset or site signals: CD45RA-negative fraction. The source is a man aged 18 to 35 in good health. Some clones in this sample may be carry-over from other donors' samples.

The J gene is TRBJ2-7, the V gene TRBV18, with TRBD2 matching over 7 bases. V lost 3 bases and J lost 4; bases outside the gene matches: 12. The germline V gene encodes CDR1 KGHSH and CDR2 LQKENI. This CDR3 has 16 amino acids. This chain's CDR3 is CASSPTPGGSTYEQYF. The CDR3 nucleotides are TGTGCCAGCTCACCCACCCCCGGGGGGAGTACTTACGAGCAGTACTTC.

V and J are TRBV28 and TRBJ2-2, with a possible D match to TRBD2 (6 bases). V lost 6 bases and J lost 5, with 10 bases in between. Germline V lookup: CDR1 MDHEN, CDR2 SYDVKM. The CDR3 has 13 residues. DNA for the CDR3: TGTGCCAGCAGGGAGACTAGGACCGGGGAGCTGTTTTTT. Encoded protein: CASRETRTGELFF.

This chain joins TRBV18 and TRBJ1-4; 9 bases match TRBD1. The V and J ends lost 6 bases and 8 bases, in that order; junction bases with no gene match: 7. Germline CDR1 and CDR2: KGHSH and LQKENI. This CDR3 spans 14 amino acids. This CDR3 reads CASSAGTGKEKLFF. Written as DNA, the CDR3 is TGTGCCAGCTCGGCCGGGACAGGGAAAGAAAAACTGTTTTTT.

V usage is TRBV5-1 and J usage is TRBJ2-6; TRBD2 might be the D (5 bases). V was trimmed by 4 bases and J by 2 bases, leaving 10 bases between them. CDR1 is SGHRS and CDR2 is YFSETQ in the germline V gene. The CDR3 has 15 amino acids. The chain's CDR3 is CASSPGNAGANVLTF. CDR3 bases: TGCGCCAGCAGCCCGGGGAACGCTGGGGCCAACGTCCTGACTTTC. Full variable domain (outside the CDR3, taken from reference TRBV5-1 and TRBJ2-6): KAGVTQTPRYLIKTRGQQVTLSCSPISGHRSVSWYQQTPGQGLQFLFEYFSETQRNKGNFPGRFSGRQFSNSRSEMNVSTLELGDSALYLCASSPGNAGANVLTFGAGSRLTVL.

This clone has only a few counts. This chain joins TRBV9 and TRBJ2-2; perhaps TRBD2 as D (6 bases). CDR1 is SGDLS and CDR2 is YYNGEE in the germline V gene. The CDR3 totals 15 residues. Trimming cost V 3 bases and J 5 bases, with 14 bases left between them. In DNA form, the CDR3 reads TGTGCCAGCAGCGCAGGGACTGCCTCTACCGGGGAGCTGTTTTTT. Amino acid sequence: CASSAGTASTGELFF.

This sequence joins TRBV7-9 and TRBJ2-2; 7 bases agree with TRBD1. V shed 3 bases and J 4 bases; nucleotides not matched to a gene: 2. The germline CDR1 and CDR2 sequences are SEHNR and FQNEAQ (reference sequence). This CDR3 comprises 14 residues. CDR3: CASSFTGVTGELFF. CDR3 nucleotide sequence: TGTGCCAGCAGCTTCACAGGGGTCACCGGGGAGCTGTTTTTT.

As for this clone: Germline is not matched at one junction end, which may reflect a read error. This CDR3 is also generated by other DNA sequences in the sample. The chain has TRBV27 and TRBJ1-5; D remains ambiguous. CDR3 length: 14 amino acids. In germline, CDR1 is MNHEY, CDR2 SMNVEV (reference sequence). The CDR3 nucleotides are TGCGCCAGCAGTCCACTCGGGCGGGATCAGCCCCAGCATTTT. This encodes CASSPLGRDQPQHF.

The chain has TRBV2 and TRBJ1-5; D is possibly TRBD1 (5 bases). CDR1 SNHLY and CDR2 FYNNEI come from the germline V gene. V was trimmed by 2 bases and J by 0 bases, leaving 8 bases between them. CDR3 length: 15 residues. CDR3 bases: TGTGCCAGCAGTGAAAAGGGGTATAGCAATCAGCCCCAGCATTTT. Translated, it gives CASSEKGYSNQPQHF.

The chain links TRBV5-1 to TRBJ1-2; D call uncertain. Trimming took off 0 bases at V and 2 bases at J, with 11 bases between the two ends. Germline CDR1 and CDR2: SGHRS and YFSETQ. The CDR3 totals 15 residues. The CDR3 protein is CASSLGQNLNYGYTF. The CDR3 DNA reads as TGCGCCAGCAGCTTGGGTCAGAACCTAAACTATGGCTACACCTTC.

This rearrangement joins TRBV28 to TRBJ1-5, with D possibly being TRBD1 (6 bases). The germline V gene encodes CDR1 MDHEN and CDR2 SYDVKM. V dropped 6 bases and J dropped 7 bases, with 19 bases sitting between them. The CDR3 sequence is 15 residues long. The CDR3 DNA reads as TGTGCCAGCAGGACAACCGGGGGCGCTCGGCAGCCCCAGCATTTT. Protein sequence: CASRTTGGARQPQHF.

The rearrangement links TRBV4-3 to TRBJ1-4; maybe TRBD1 (5 bases). This CDR3 spans 16 amino acids. V was shortened by 2 bases and J by 0 bases, with 10 bases between the two germline ends. The germline CDR1 and CDR2 sequences are LGHNA and YSLEER. CDR3 DNA: TGCGCCAGCAGCCAAAGGGGCCAGGCAACTAATGAAAAACTGTTTTTT. Translation: CASSQRGQATNEKLFF.

Turning to this clone: The sample carries other DNA sequences with the same CDR3. The rearrangement links TRBV11-2 to TRBJ2-7; 7 bases match TRBD2. V shed 1 base and J 0 bases; nucleotides not matched to a gene: 3. Per germline, CDR1 SGHAT and CDR2 FQNNGV. The CDR3 has 15 residues. CDR3 loop: CASSLASGISYEQYF. DNA for the CDR3: TGTGCCAGCAGCTTAGCCAGCGGGATCTCCTACGAGCAGTACTTC. The entire variable domain, with the rest obtained from reference TRBV11-2 and TRBJ2-7, is as follows: EAGVAQSPRYKIIEKRQSVAFWCNPISGHATLYWYQQILGQGPKLLIQFQNNGVVDDSQLPKDRFSAERLKGVDSTLKIQPAKLEDSAVYLCASSLASGISYEQYFGPGTRLTVT.

This sequence joins TRBV6-5 and TRBJ2-7, with unresolved D. Trimming shortened V by 0 bases and J by 3 bases, and 12 bases separated the two germline ends. This CDR3 comprises 15 residues. CDR1 and CDR2 (germline): MNHEY, SVGAGI. The DNA for the CDR3 is TGTGCCAGCAGTTACTCTAACAGCCGGAACTACGAGCAGTACTTC. Protein: CASSYSNSRNYEQYF.

The chain joins TRBV7-9 to TRBJ1-1, with unresolved D. Deletions cut 5 bases from V and 6 bases from J, with 10 bases between. The CDR3 runs to 12 residues. In germline, CDR1 is SEHNR, CDR2 FQNEAQ (reference sequence). This CDR3 is CASSLLQAEAFF. The CDR3 coding sequence is TGTGCCAGCAGCCTTCTGCAGGCTGAAGCTTTCTTT.

The rearrangement uses TRBV14 and TRBJ2-7; perhaps TRBD1 as D (5 bases). Germline CDR1 and CDR2: SGHDN and FVKESK. V dropped 3 bases and J dropped 6 bases, with 9 bases sitting between them. This CDR3 has 12 amino acids. The CDR3 bases are TGTGCCAGCAGCCATGGTAGGGGCGAGCAGTACTTC. It yields the protein CASSHGRGEQYF.

Worth noting for this clone: Other DNA sequences in this specimen translate into the identical CDR3. The CDR3 bases are TGTGCCAGCAGGGACAGGGGGACAGATACGCAGTATTTT. Its translation is CASRDRGTDTQYF. The chain couples TRBV28 to TRBJ2-3; 10 nucleotides align to TRBD1. The germline CDR1 and CDR2 sequences are MDHEN and SYDVKM. This CDR3 region has 13 residues. Trimming at V came to 6 bases and at J to 3 bases, leaving 0 bases not matched to a gene.

In its sample, this clone was seen a few times. The V gene is TRBV28, the J gene TRBJ2-7; no clear D gene. The CDR3 totals 15 residues. V was cut by 1 base and J by 7 bases, with 17 bases left in between. CDR1 and CDR2 from the germline V gene are MDHEN and SYDVKM. Written as DNA, the CDR3 is TGTGCCAGCAGTTTATCGTGGAACCGCCAGCTGGAGCAGTACTTC. Its translation: CASSLSWNRQLEQYF. The full variable domain, with the rest looked up from reference TRBV28 and TRBJ2-7, is DVKVTQSSRYLVKRTGEKVFLECVQDMDHENMFWYRQDPGLGLRLIYFSYDVKMKEKGDIPEGYSVSREKKERFSLILESASTNQTSMYLCASSLSWNRQLEQYFGPGTRLTVT.

Regarding this clone: Mismatch with germline at one junction end may stem from a read error. The rearrangement links TRBV6-5 to TRBJ2-5, with D possibly being TRBD2 (6 bases). The CDR3 contains 15 residues. Germline V gene sequence: CDR1 MNHEY, CDR2 SVGAGI. The CDR3 nucleotides read TGTGCCAGCAGTTACTCGGGGACCCCGGGAGAGGCCCAGTACTTC. Amino acids: CASSYSGTPGEAQYF.

The CDR3 loop is CASSPSKQRQRGTVSEQYF. For the CDR3, the DNA is TGTGCCAGCAGCCCCAGTAAGCAACGACAGAGGGGGACGGTAAGCGAGCAGTACTTC. The rearrangement joins TRBV9 to TRBJ2-7; possible D gene TRBD1, 6 bases. The germline V gene encodes CDR1 SGDLS and CDR2 YYNGEE. Deletions cut 4 bases from V and 6 bases from J, with 32 bases between. CDR3 length: 19 amino acids.

The rearrangement uses TRBV7-9 and TRBJ2-7, with TRBD1 as a possible D gene (5 bases). From germline, CDR1 is SEHNR and CDR2 FQNEAQ (reference sequence). This CDR3 comprises 15 residues. Trimming pared 2 bases from V and 3 bases from J, leaving 14 bases between. For the CDR3, the DNA is TGTGCCAGCAGCTTAATGTCAGGGATGAACTACGAGCAGTACTTC. Translation: CASSLMSGMNYEQYF.

This chain connects TRBV25-1 to TRBJ1-6; TRBD1 matches at 7 bases. Per the germline V gene, CDR1 is MGHDK and CDR2 is SYGVNS. CDR3 length: 15 amino acids. J was trimmed by 9 bases and V by 2 bases; bases with no gene match: 7. The CDR3 loop reads CASSEDGPGGSPLHF. The CDR3 DNA sequence: TGTGCCAGCAGTGAAGATGGGCCAGGGGGTTCACCCCTCCACTTT.

The chain recombines TRBV5-1 with TRBJ2-7; TRBD2 aligns across 15 bases. The CDR3 is 16 amino acids. J was trimmed by 5 bases and V by 4 bases; bases with no gene match: 7. The V gene's germline CDR1 is SGHRS and CDR2 YFSETQ. The CDR3 nucleotides read TGCGCCAGCAGCAGTAGGACTAGCGGGAGGGAGGACGAGCAGTACTTC. It codes for CASSSRTSGREDEQYF.

This chain joins TRBV27 and TRBJ1-5, with D perhaps TRBD1 (6 bases). Looked up from germline, CDR1 is MNHEY and CDR2 is SMNVEV (reference sequence). The CDR3 has 17 residues. The ends were cut back, 5 bases at V and 0 bases at J, with 17 bases in the middle. The CDR3: CASSRGDTFYSNQPQHF. The CDR3 region has the DNA TGTGCCAGCAGTAGAGGGGACACTTTCTATAGCAATCAGCCCCAGCATTTT.